The 17 T cell receptor beta chains given below trace back to one sample, sequenced in a study of cytomegalovirus exposure and HLA in healthy donors. Data came from immunoSEQ multiplex PCR; TCRdb stores just in-frame clones and leaves some out. Among fewer than 200,000 clones listed, roughly 86% were seen once. The sample was PBMCs. Source of these receptors: a man aged 30-40 years in good health and CMV-seropositive.

The table lists this clone with a few counts. The rearrangement links TRBV5-8 to TRBJ2-1; D is unclear. The V end was cut by 2 bases, the J end by 7 bases, with 19 bases between. The germline gives CDR1 SGHTS, CDR2 YDEGEE. This CDR3 region has 16 residues. Here the CDR3 reads CASSFGGPVYFNEQFF. CDR3 sequence (DNA): TGTGCCAGCAGCTTTGGCGGACCCGTCTACTTTAATGAGCAGTTCTTC. The variable domain in full, completed from reference TRBV5-8 and TRBJ2-1, reads EAGVTQSPTHLIKTRGQQATLRCSPISGHTSVYWYQQALGLGLQFLLWYDEGEERNRGNFPPRFSGRQFPNYSSELNVNALELEDSALYLCASSFGGPVYFNEQFFGPGTRLTVL.

This clone showed up just a few times. The chain uses TRBV4-1 and TRBJ2-7, with TRBD1 matching over 11 bases. Germline-derived CDR1 and CDR2 are MGHRA and YSYEKL. The CDR3 consists of 14 residues. Trimming removed 3 bases from V and 4 bases from J; junction bases left unmatched: 2. The CDR3, as DNA: TGCGCCAGCAGCCAGTGGGACAGGGGGTACGAGCAGTACTTC. This gives the protein CASSQWDRGYEQYF.

The V gene is TRBV28, the J gene TRBJ1-5; 8 bases align to TRBD1. The CDR3 length is 13 residues. CDR1 and CDR2 from the germline V gene are MDHEN and SYDVKM. J lost 6 bases, V lost 5 bases, and 3 bases had no gene match. CDR3: CASSATGGQPQHF. The CDR3 DNA is TGTGCCAGCAGTGCCACAGGGGGTCAGCCCCAGCATTTT.

The chain links TRBV27 to TRBJ2-2; D ambiguous. V shed 0 bases and J shed 2 bases, with 4 bases lying between them. The germline gives CDR1 MNHEY, CDR2 SMNVEV (reference sequence). CDR3 length: 14 residues. The CDR3 DNA sequence: TGTGCCAGCAGTTTATCTAGAAACACCGGGGAGCTGTTTTTT. The encoded protein is CASSLSRNTGELFF.

The genes are TRBV18 and TRBJ1-4, with 7 bases aligning to TRBD1. This CDR3 contains 13 residues. Germline CDR1 KGHSH, CDR2 LQKENI. Unmatched junction bases numbered 6, after V lost 2 bases and J lost 12 bases. The CDR3 coding sequence is TGTGCCAGCTCACCAGTAGACAGGGCTCAACTGTTTTTT. Its translation: CASSPVDRAQLFF.

The chain has TRBV28 and TRBJ2-7; tentative D call: TRBD2 (6 bases). V gave up 3 bases and J gave up 5 bases, with 8 bases separating them. The germline V gene has CDR1 MDHEN and CDR2 SYDVKM. This CDR3 is built from 12 residues. In nucleotides, the CDR3 is TGTGCCAGCAGTTTGGGGGGTGACGAGCAGTACTTC. As protein: CASSLGGDEQYF.

This chain uses TRBV11-3 with TRBJ1-5; no reliable D call. Germline assignment: CDR1 SGHNT and CDR2 YENEEA. V gave up 4 bases and J gave up 4 bases, with 5 bases separating them. The length of the CDR3 is 12 residues. The CDR3 nucleotides are TGTGCCAGCAGCTACGGTAATCAGCCCCAGCATTTT. Translated, it gives CASSYGNQPQHF.

The chain carries TRBV7-9 and TRBJ1-5; no clear D. CDR3 length equals 15 residues. The V gene's germline CDR1 is SEHNR and CDR2 FQNEAQ (reference sequence). V lost 2 bases to trimming and J lost 3 bases, with 11 bases between them. The CDR3 region is CASSLNQGYNQPQHF. DNA of the CDR3: TGTGCCAGCAGCTTAAACCAAGGGTACAATCAGCCCCAGCATTTT.

The chain combines TRBV11-1 with TRBJ2-7, with TRBD2 as a possible D gene (6 bases). The germline V gene encodes CDR1 SGHAT and CDR2 FQDESV (reference sequence). This CDR3 region has 14 residues. V gave up 6 bases and J gave up 2 bases, with 14 bases separating them. CDR3 region: CASSAGSPAYEQYF. Here the CDR3 DNA reads TGTGCCAGCAGTGCCGGGAGTCCCGCCTACGAGCAGTACTTC. The whole variable domain, filled in from reference TRBV11-1 and TRBJ2-7, reads EAEVAQSPRYKITEKSQAVAFWCDPISGHATLYWYRQILGQGPELLVQFQDESVVDDSQLPKDRFSAERLKGVDSTLKIQPAELGDSAMYLCASSAGSPAYEQYFGPGTRLTVT.

This clone was counted a single time. The rearrangement links TRBV4-1 to TRBJ1-1, with no clear D. Looked up from germline, CDR1 is MGHRA and CDR2 is YSYEKL. The ends were cut back, 8 bases at V and 2 bases at J, with 9 bases in the middle. This CDR3 contains 12 residues. The CDR3 loop is CASGRFNTEAFF. In DNA, the CDR3 is TGCGCCAGCGGGCGGTTCAACACTGAAGCTTTCTTT.

This clone was seen just once. This chain uses TRBV4-3 with TRBJ2-6, with D hard to call. CDR1 is LGHNA, CDR2 YSLEER, per germline. Trimming removed 0 bases from V and 1 base from J, with 4 bases in between. The CDR3 is 15 amino acids. The CDR3 spells CASSQEGSGANVLTF. DNA of the CDR3: TGCGCCAGCAGCCAAGAAGGTTCTGGGGCCAACGTCCTGACTTTC.

This chain connects TRBV7-6 to TRBJ2-2; 8 nucleotides line up with TRBD1. Per the germline V gene, CDR1 is SGHVS and CDR2 is FNYEAQ. The CDR3 covers 15 residues. The V and J ends lost 4 bases and 5 bases, in that order; junction bases with no gene match: 6. The CDR3 DNA follows: TGTGCCAGCAGCTCGTGGACAGGGAATACCGGGGAGCTGTTTTTT. Amino acid sequence: CASSSWTGNTGELFF.

This chain uses TRBV25-1 with TRBJ2-5; D gene uncertain. The V gene's germline CDR1 is MGHDK and CDR2 SYGVNS. V lost 1 base, J lost 4 bases, and 7 bases lay in between. The CDR3 length is 13 residues. CDR3 residues: CASSELRAETQYF. The CDR3 DNA reads as TGTGCCAGCAGTGAATTGCGCGCAGAGACCCAGTACTTC.

The chain carries TRBV9 and TRBJ2-3; D uncertain. Trimming left V 4 bases short and J 0 bases short, with 6 bases between. Germline CDR1 reads SGDLS; CDR2 reads YYNGEE. The CDR3 has 13 amino acids. The CDR3 here is CASSLLSTDTQYF. CDR3 coding DNA: TGTGCCAGCAGCTTACTTAGCACAGATACGCAGTATTTT.

This clone has only a few counts. The chain couples TRBV11-2 to TRBJ2-7, with no clear D. The CDR3 length is 13 residues. The germline gives CDR1 SGHAT, CDR2 FQNNGV. The ends were cut back, 2 bases at V and 5 bases at J, with 10 bases in the middle. Here the CDR3 reads CASSLSFLHEQYF. CDR3 DNA sequence: TGTGCCAGCAGCTTAAGCTTTCTCCACGAGCAGTACTTC. Variable domain in full (rest from reference TRBV11-2 and TRBJ2-7): EAGVAQSPRYKIIEKRQSVAFWCNPISGHATLYWYQQILGQGPKLLIQFQNNGVVDDSQLPKDRFSAERLKGVDSTLKIQPAKLEDSAVYLCASSLSFLHEQYFGPGTRLTVT.

This clone turned up a few times. The V and J genes are TRBV15 and TRBJ1-3; D gene ambiguous. The CDR3 consists of 13 residues. Germline values: CDR1 LNHNV, CDR2 YYDKDF (reference sequence). V was shortened by 8 bases and J by 4 bases, with 12 bases between the two germline ends. This chain's CDR3 is CATSRGFGNTIYF. In DNA, the CDR3 is TGTGCCACCTCCCGGGGTTTCGGAAACACCATATATTTT.

The rearrangement uses TRBV21-1 and TRBJ1-2; the tabulated D call, TRBD1, remains unverified against the DNA. TRBV21-1 is deemed a pseudogene. The CDR3 sequence is 13 residues long. In nucleotides, the CDR3 is TGTGCCAGCAGGCGACAGGACCCCTATGGCTACACCTTC. It specifies CASRRQDPYGYTF.